This T cell receptor beta chain was sequenced in a study of beta chain features in type 1 diabetes. Looking at the study overall: Investigators examined 107,917,701 sorted cells across all samples.

Via CD45RO/CCR7/CD25/CD127/CD95/CD27, cells of the CD4+ naive, central memory, regulatory and stem cell-like memory subsets were sorted. Expressed TCRB transcripts were sequenced because the entire RNA isolate underwent reverse transcription. Sequencing used immunoSEQ multiplex PCR; TCRdb keeps in-frame clones, though not all of them. The data show hundreds of thousands of clones, roughly 16% seen once. In its sample, this clone was seen a few times. The CDR3 has 19 residues. V trimming: 4 bases; J trimming: 0 bases; junction bases outside the gene matches: 10. Looked up from germline, CDR1 is SGHDT and CDR2 is YYEEEE.

What was sequenced was naive CD4+ T cells from blood. The V call is TRBV5-6, the J call TRBJ2-4; TRBD2 matches 13 bases. This sequence was found in a man aged 18 to 30 in good health. This CDR3 is CASSALLAGGPIAKNIQYF. The CDR3 DNA is TGTGCCAGCAGCGCCCTACTAGCGGGAGGGCCAATAGCCAAAAACATTCAGTACTTC. Full variable domain (outside the CDR3, taken from reference TRBV5-6 and TRBJ2-4): DAGVTQSPTHLIKTRGQQVTLRCSPKSGHDTVSWYQQALGQGPQFIFQYYEEEERQRGNFPDRFSGHQFPNYSSELNVNALLLGDSALYLCASSALLAGGPIAKNIQYFGAGTRLSVL.